Each of the 22 T cell receptor beta chains below was sequenced from the same sample in a study of OX40 agonist ivuxolimab in advanced cancers. Produced via immunoSEQ multiplex PCR; TCRdb's table is partial and in-frame only. The data show over 45,000 clones, with around 81% seen just once and about 4.7% held by the top ten. Material: CD4+ or CD8+ T cells sorted from blood, obtained in a trial of the OX40 agonist ivuxolimab. These receptors all stem from an adult with an advanced solid tumor such as melanoma, head and neck, liver or kidney cancer.

The count of this clone is one. The chain links TRBV27 to TRBJ2-7, with D unclear. There are 16 residues in the CDR3. Germline CDR1 is MNHEY and CDR2 is SMNVEV (reference sequence). Between the trimmed V and J ends, which lost 4 bases and 5 bases, there was a span of 21 bases. CDR3 nucleotides: TGTGCCAGCAGTTCTTCCCCGCAGGTCGTGGCCAACGAGCAGTACTTC. This gives the protein CASSSSPQVVANEQYF.

The gene calls are TRBV28 and TRBJ1-5; 9 positions match TRBD1. Germline trimming cut 6 bases from V and 5 bases from J; bases unmatched to any gene: 5. Germline V gene lookup returns CDR1 MDHEN and CDR2 SYDVKM. The CDR3 length is 14 residues. The CDR3, as DNA: TGTGCCAGCAGCAGATGGACAGGGGATCAGCCCCAGCATTTT. It specifies CASSRWTGDQPQHF.

The rearrangement links TRBV5-1 to TRBJ1-4; tentatively, D is TRBD1 (6 bases). This CDR3 contains 16 residues. V shed 4 bases and J shed 0 bases, with 13 bases lying between them. The germline V gene has CDR1 SGHRS and CDR2 YFSETQ. This CDR3 is CASSTSGAPTNEKLFF. The CDR3 nucleotides are TGCGCCAGCAGCACCTCGGGGGCCCCAACTAATGAAAAACTGTTTTTT.

The chain is built from TRBV28 and TRBJ1-1; 8 bases are shared with TRBD1. The CDR3 contains 13 residues. Trimming cost V 6 bases and J 5 bases; bases outside gene matches: 5. Germline values: CDR1 MDHEN, CDR2 SYDVKM. The DNA for the CDR3 is TGTGCCAGCAGGACACAGGGGGAAACTGAAGCTTTCTTT. This encodes CASRTQGETEAFF.

The chain combines TRBV5-6 with TRBJ2-1; 10 bases are a match to TRBD1. Germline trimming cut 0 bases from V and 5 bases from J; bases unmatched to any gene: 8. Per germline, CDR1 SGHDT and CDR2 YYEEEE. The CDR3 totals 17 residues. The CDR3 sequence is CASSLAVGGTGDNEQFF. CDR3 bases: TGTGCCAGCAGCTTGGCCGTGGGAGGGACAGGGGACAATGAGCAGTTCTTC.

The chain has TRBV18 and TRBJ2-1, with 8 bases aligning to TRBD1. Per the germline V gene, CDR1 is KGHSH and CDR2 is LQKENI. There are 16 residues in the CDR3. With 0 bases clipped from V and 2 bases from J, the junction kept 3 bases outside the gene matches. The CDR3 is CASSPPQGAPYNEQFF. In nucleotides, the CDR3 is TGTGCCAGCTCACCACCCCAGGGGGCCCCCTACAATGAGCAGTTCTTC. The full variable domain, rest sourced from reference TRBV18 and TRBJ2-1, is NAGVMQNPRHLVRRRGQEARLRCSPMKGHSHVYWYRQLPEEGLKFMVYLQKENIIDESGMPKERFSAEFPKEGPSILRIQQVVRGDSAAYFCASSPPQGAPYNEQFFGPGTRLTVL.

The sample holds one count of this clone. V is TRBV27 and J is TRBJ1-5; 8 bases match TRBD1. The germline CDR1 and CDR2 sequences are MNHEY and SMNVEV (reference sequence). The V gene end was trimmed by 2 bases and the J gene end by 0 bases; junction bases not matched to a gene: 6. CDR3 length: 17 residues. Here the CDR3 DNA reads TGTGCCAGCAGTTTAAGACAGGGGCTCTTTAGCAATCAGCCCCAGCATTTT. This encodes CASSLRQGLFSNQPQHF.

The genes are TRBV19 and TRBJ1-4; a weak D match, TRBD1 (5 bases). Germline CDR1 reads LNHDA; CDR2 reads SQIVND (reference sequence). The CDR3 contains 15 residues. V gave up 7 bases and J gave up 4 bases, with 16 bases separating them. CDR3 sequence: CASTRMAGHNEKLFF. The CDR3 DNA is TGTGCCAGTACTCGGATGGCAGGGCATAATGAAAAACTGTTTTTT.

The rearrangement joins TRBV15 to TRBJ2-2, with D maybe TRBD2 (6 bases). The CDR3 consists of 14 residues. Germline V gene sequence: CDR1 LNHNV, CDR2 YYDKDF (reference sequence). The germline V and J ends were trimmed by 6 bases and 0 bases, with 8 bases remaining between them. The DNA of the CDR3 is TGTGCCACCAGGGAGGGGTCGAACACCGGGGAGCTGTTTTTT. Encoded protein: CATREGSNTGELFF.

This rearrangement joins TRBV7-9 to TRBJ2-5, with D perhaps TRBD1 (6 bases). With 6 bases removed from V and 0 bases from J, the gap between germline ends came to 23 bases. The CDR3 loop spans 18 amino acids. Germline CDR1 reads SEHNR; CDR2 reads FQNEAQ (reference sequence). In DNA, the CDR3 is TGTGCCAGCAGTAAAGGTGACTCCAGGGGATCCAACCAAGAGACCCAGTACTTC. Protein product: CASSKGDSRGSNQETQYF.

The V gene is TRBV2, the J gene TRBJ2-7; D is uncertain. V dropped 7 bases and J dropped 4 bases, with 11 bases sitting between them. Looked up from germline, CDR1 is SNHLY and CDR2 is FYNNEI. The CDR3 covers 12 residues. CDR3 sequence reads: CASTEGGYEQYF. For the CDR3, the DNA is TGTGCCAGCACCGAAGGTGGGTACGAGCAGTACTTC.

The chain uses TRBV6-6 and TRBJ2-1, with D possibly being TRBD2 (7 bases). Germline-derived CDR1 and CDR2 are MNHNY and SVGAGI (reference sequence). The V end lost 5 bases, the J end lost 8 bases, and 16 bases lay between the germline ends. This CDR3 spans 14 amino acids. The CDR3 nucleotides read TGTGCCAGCAGTGCCGTGGGGGGGCTAGATGAGCAGTTCTTC. This translates into CASSAVGGLDEQFF.

The chain uses TRBV7-9 and TRBJ1-4; TRBD1 matches at 7 bases. With 5 bases clipped from V and 0 bases from J, the junction kept 6 bases outside the gene matches. The CDR3 covers 16 residues. Germline V gene lookup returns CDR1 SEHNR and CDR2 FQNEAQ (reference sequence). Here the CDR3 DNA reads TGTGCCAGCAGCCTTGGGACAGCCGCAACTAATGAAAAACTGTTTTTT. It is translated as CASSLGTAATNEKLFF.

The chain carries TRBV9 and TRBJ1-4; 7 bases agree with TRBD1. The CDR3 extends over 14 amino acids. V lost 2 bases, J lost 8 bases, and 6 bases stayed unmatched. Germline assignment: CDR1 SGDLS and CDR2 YYNGEE. This chain's CDR3 is CASSVRGTGEKLFF. The CDR3 DNA sequence: TGTGCCAGCAGCGTCAGGGGGACTGGGGAAAAACTGTTTTTT. Combining the CDR3 with reference TRBV9 and TRBJ1-4 gives the whole variable domain DSGVTQTPKHLITATGQRVTLRCSPRSGDLSVYWYQQSLDQGLQFLIQYYNGEERAKGNILERFSAQQFPDLHSELNLSSLELGDSALYFCASSVRGTGEKLFFGSGTQLSVL.

V is TRBV18 and J is TRBJ1-4; TRBD1 agrees at 8 bases. Trimming removed 3 bases from V and 11 bases from J; junction bases left unmatched: 5. CDR1 and CDR2 from the germline V gene are KGHSH and LQKENI. The CDR3 consists of 13 residues. The CDR3 loop is CASSPTTGEKLFF. The CDR3 DNA reads as TGTGCCAGCTCACCTACGACAGGGGAGAAACTGTTTTTT.

V gene TRBV7-8 combines with J gene TRBJ2-4, with D perhaps matching TRBD2 (6 bases). The CDR3 consists of 13 residues. CDR1 SGHVS and CDR2 FQNEAQ come from the germline V gene. V was pared by 5 bases and J by 7 bases, with 12 bases between. CDR3 sequence: CASSRDSLNIQYF. CDR3 DNA sequence: TGTGCCAGCAGCCGGGACTCCCTGAACATTCAGTACTTC.

In DNA, the CDR3 is TGTGCCAGCACCGGGGGAGAGACAGGGCGCACTGAAGCTTTCTTT. Its protein product is CASTGGETGRTEAFF. The gene calls are TRBV2 and TRBJ1-1; 7 bases match TRBD1. This CDR3 has 15 residues. J was trimmed by 4 bases and V by 7 bases; bases with no gene match: 12. Per the germline V gene, CDR1 is SNHLY and CDR2 is FYNNEI.

The chain links TRBV5-1 to TRBJ2-3; 7 nucleotides line up with TRBD2. The germline V gene has CDR1 SGHRS and CDR2 YFSETQ. J gave up 2 bases and V 2 bases, and 8 bases lay outside the gene matches. This CDR3 contains 16 residues. The CDR3 coding sequence is TGCGCCAGCAGCTTAAGTGAGACTAGCTACACAGATACGCAGTATTTT. It yields the protein CASSLSETSYTDTQYF.

The J gene is TRBJ2-7, the V gene TRBV27; 10 nucleotides align to TRBD1. The CDR3 contains 15 residues. With V trimmed by 2 bases and J by 3 bases, 4 bases remained unmatched. The germline V gene encodes CDR1 MNHEY and CDR2 SMNVEV (reference sequence). CDR3 residues: CASSLAGTGVYEQYF. The DNA for the CDR3 is TGTGCCAGCAGTTTAGCCGGGACAGGGGTCTACGAGCAGTACTTC.

This clone is a singleton in its sample. The DNA of the CDR3 is TGTGCCAGCAGACGGGACAGGGGGACCACTGAAGCTTTCTTT. Translating it yields CASRRDRGTTEAFF. The gene calls are TRBV6-5 and TRBJ1-1; 11 nucleotides match TRBD1. Germline V gene sequence: CDR1 MNHEY, CDR2 SVGAGI. CDR3 length: 14 amino acids. V dropped 6 bases and J dropped 4; count of bases not matched to a gene: 4.

V usage is TRBV9 and J usage is TRBJ1-4; TRBD1 might be the D (6 bases). The CDR3 spans 14 residues. Germline loops: CDR1 SGDLS, CDR2 YYNGEE. V lost 4 bases and J lost 4, with 11 bases in between. The CDR3 DNA follows: TGTGCCAGCAGCCGGACAGTGTATAATGAAAAACTGTTTTTT. This encodes CASSRTVYNEKLFF.

The V call is TRBV21-1, the J call TRBJ1-6; the D call of TRBD1 is as the table states it, not checked on the DNA. TRBV21-1 is designated a pseudogene. The CDR3 has 17 residues. CDR3 loop: CASIQTLRRDKESPLHF. CDR3 DNA: TGTGCCAGCATCCAAACTCTGCGCCGGGACAAAGAATCACCCCTCCACTTT.